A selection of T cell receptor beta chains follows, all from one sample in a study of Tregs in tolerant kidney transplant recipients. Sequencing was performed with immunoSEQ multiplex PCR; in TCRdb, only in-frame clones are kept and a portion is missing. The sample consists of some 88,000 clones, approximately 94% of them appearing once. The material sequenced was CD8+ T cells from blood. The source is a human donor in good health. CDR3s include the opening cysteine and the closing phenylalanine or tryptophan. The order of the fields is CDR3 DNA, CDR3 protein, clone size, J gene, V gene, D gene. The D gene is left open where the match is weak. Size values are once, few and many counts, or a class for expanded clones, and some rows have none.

cdr3_nt: TGTGCCTCTCGACGAGGGGAGGAGCACACCGGGGAGCTGTTTTTT
cdr3_aa: CASRRGEEHTGELFF
clone_size: .
j_call: TRBJ2-2
v_call: TRBV19
d_call: .

cdr3_nt: TGCGCCAGCAGCCAAGATCCCTGGTCTCCTAGCACAGATACGCAGTATTTT
cdr3_aa: CASSQDPWSPSTDTQYF
clone_size: .
j_call: TRBJ2-3
v_call: TRBV4-1
d_call: .

cdr3_nt: TGTGCCAGCAGCTCAGACAGGGGGCTCGAGGAGCAGTACTTC
cdr3_aa: CASSSDRGLEEQYF
clone_size: .
j_call: TRBJ2-7
v_call: TRBV27
d_call: TRBD1

cdr3_nt: TGTGCCAGCAGCCAAGATCAGGCAGTTGAAGCTTTCTTT
cdr3_aa: CASSQDQAVEAFF
clone_size: .
j_call: TRBJ1-1
v_call: TRBV14
d_call: .

cdr3_nt: TGTGCCAGCAGCCCGGACTCCTGGGCGGCCAATGAGCAGTTCTTC
cdr3_aa: CASSPDSWAANEQFF
clone_size: .
j_call: TRBJ2-1
v_call: TRBV4-2
d_call: .

cdr3_nt: TGTGCCAGCCGCACCGGGACAGGGTACTATGGCTACACCTTC
cdr3_aa: CASRTGTGYYGYTF
clone_size: .
j_call: TRBJ1-2
v_call: TRBV5-4
d_call: TRBD1

cdr3_nt: TGCGCCAACAAGTTCCGACAGGATAAATCAGAAAACACCATATATTTT
cdr3_aa: CANKFRQDKSENTIYF
clone_size: once
j_call: TRBJ1-3
v_call: TRBV23-1
d_call: .

cdr3_nt: TGTGCCAGCAGCCCTGACAGTCCCTACGAGCAGTACTTC
cdr3_aa: CASSPDSPYEQYF
clone_size: .
j_call: TRBJ2-7
v_call: TRBV7-9
d_call: .

cdr3_nt: TGTGCCAGCTACGGACTAGCGGGGGGGGCCTGGGTTGAGGAGACCCAGTACTTC
cdr3_aa: CASYGLAGGAWVEETQYF
clone_size: few
j_call: TRBJ2-5
v_call: TRBV2
d_call: TRBD2

cdr3_nt: TGTGCCAGCAGGTGGACAGGGCAAGCTAACTATGGCTACACCTTC
cdr3_aa: CASRWTGQANYGYTF
clone_size: .
j_call: TRBJ1-2
v_call: TRBV5-6
d_call: TRBD1

cdr3_nt: TGTGCCAGCATGAGGACTAGCGGGGTCGGAGATACGCAGTATTTT
cdr3_aa: CASMRTSGVGDTQYF
clone_size: .
j_call: TRBJ2-3
v_call: TRBV2
d_call: TRBD2

cdr3_nt: TGTGCCAGCAGTTTGGGGGGAGGGAATCAGCCCCAGCATTTT
cdr3_aa: CASSLGGGNQPQHF
clone_size: .
j_call: TRBJ1-5
v_call: TRBV27
d_call: .

cdr3_nt: TGTGCCTGGAGTGTAGGCAGCCTTAGGTATAATTCACCCCTCCACTTT
cdr3_aa: CAWSVGSLRYNSPLHF
clone_size: .
j_call: TRBJ1-6
v_call: TRBV30
d_call: .

cdr3_nt: TGTGCCAGCTCCGGGACAGGGGGCATAAATACGCAGTATTTT
cdr3_aa: CASSGTGGINTQYF
clone_size: .
j_call: TRBJ2-3
v_call: TRBV6-5
d_call: TRBD1

cdr3_nt: TGTGCCACCAGCAGCGAACAGGGTTTTCACTATGGCTACACCTTC
cdr3_aa: CATSSEQGFHYGYTF
clone_size: .
j_call: TRBJ1-2
v_call: TRBV15
d_call: .

cdr3_nt: TGTGCCAGCAGCTCCTCCGGGGGATCCTACGAGCAGTACTTC
cdr3_aa: CASSSSGGSYEQYF
clone_size: .
j_call: TRBJ2-7
v_call: TRBV7-8
d_call: .

cdr3_nt: TGTGCCAGCACTGGGGGACCTGGAGGCTACGAGCAGTACTTC
cdr3_aa: CASTGGPGGYEQYF
clone_size: .
j_call: TRBJ2-7
v_call: TRBV27
d_call: .

cdr3_nt: TGTGCCAGCAGCCCTGCATTGACAGGAACGCCATACAATGAGCAGTTCTTC
cdr3_aa: CASSPALTGTPYNEQFF
clone_size: .
j_call: TRBJ2-1
v_call: TRBV7-9
d_call: .

cdr3_nt: TGCGCCAGCAGCTTGTTACAGGGCTCCTACGAGCAGTACTTC
cdr3_aa: CASSLLQGSYEQYF
clone_size: .
j_call: TRBJ2-7
v_call: TRBV5-1
d_call: .

cdr3_nt: TGTGCCAGCAGCCCTAGGGGACTAGCGGGGGTGGAGACCCAGTACTTC
cdr3_aa: CASSPRGLAGVETQYF
clone_size: .
j_call: TRBJ2-5
v_call: TRBV7-6
d_call: TRBD2

cdr3_nt: TGTGCCAGCAGCCAGGGACAGGGACCTCGCGAGCAGTACTTC
cdr3_aa: CASSQGQGPREQYF
clone_size: .
j_call: TRBJ2-7
v_call: TRBV9
d_call: TRBD1

cdr3_nt: TGTGCCAGCAGTCCATACGATGCCTACAATGAGCAGTTCTTC
cdr3_aa: CASSPYDAYNEQFF
clone_size: .
j_call: TRBJ2-1
v_call: TRBV27
d_call: .

cdr3_nt: TGTGCCAGCAGTTTCGACTGGAGCTCCTACGAGCAGTACTTC
cdr3_aa: CASSFDWSSYEQYF
clone_size: .
j_call: TRBJ2-7
v_call: TRBV6-5
d_call: .

cdr3_nt: TGTGCCAGCAGCTTAGAGCTAGCGGGAGTGGGAGAGACCCAGTACTTC
cdr3_aa: CASSLELAGVGETQYF
clone_size: .
j_call: TRBJ2-5
v_call: TRBV7-9
d_call: TRBD2

cdr3_nt: TGTGCCAGCAGCAAAGGGTTAAGGAAGGAGCGGGAGTTCGACGAGCAGTACTTC
cdr3_aa: CASSKGLRKEREFDEQYF
clone_size: .
j_call: TRBJ2-7
v_call: TRBV21-1
d_call: .

cdr3_nt: TGTGCCAGCAGCTTGACGATATCGAACACCGGGGAGCTGTTTTTT
cdr3_aa: CASSLTISNTGELFF
clone_size: .
j_call: TRBJ2-2
v_call: TRBV5-6
d_call: .

cdr3_nt: TGCGCCAGCAGCTTGTATGGGACAGGGTGGGTGGACACTGAAGCTTTCTTT
cdr3_aa: CASSLYGTGWVDTEAFF
clone_size: .
j_call: TRBJ1-1
v_call: TRBV5-1
d_call: TRBD1

cdr3_nt: TGTGCCAGCAGCGCCCGGACAGGGGCCTACGAGCAGTACTTC
cdr3_aa: CASSARTGAYEQYF
clone_size: .
j_call: TRBJ2-7
v_call: TRBV9
d_call: TRBD1

cdr3_nt: TGTGCCAGCAGTCTACTGTCCCGAGGCGGGGAGCTGTTTTTT
cdr3_aa: CASSLLSRGGELFF
clone_size: .
j_call: TRBJ2-2
v_call: TRBV6-5
d_call: .

cdr3_nt: TGCAGCTCATCCGGGACTAGCTCAGATAATGAGCAGTTCTTC
cdr3_aa: CSSSGTSSDNEQFF
clone_size: .
j_call: TRBJ2-1
v_call: TRBV29-1
d_call: TRBD2

cdr3_nt: TGTGCCAGCAGCTTATTGGACGGGCAGTTCTATGGCTACACCTTC
cdr3_aa: CASSLLDGQFYGYTF
clone_size: .
j_call: TRBJ1-2
v_call: TRBV7-8
d_call: .

cdr3_nt: TGCGCCAGCCCGATCCCGAGACAGGGGAGCGAGCAGTACTTC
cdr3_aa: CASPIPRQGSEQYF
clone_size: .
j_call: TRBJ2-7
v_call: TRBV5-1
d_call: TRBD1

cdr3_nt: TGTGCCATCAGTGAGTCCCCGCGGAGCCCCACCGGGGAGCTGTTTTTT
cdr3_aa: CAISESPRSPTGELFF
clone_size: .
j_call: TRBJ2-2
v_call: TRBV10-3
d_call: .

cdr3_nt: TGTGCCAGCAGTGGATGGGGGGCCCGCACAGATACGCAGTATTTT
cdr3_aa: CASSGWGARTDTQYF
clone_size: .
j_call: TRBJ2-3
v_call: TRBV6-1
d_call: .

cdr3_nt: TGTGCCAGCAGACTCCGGGACAACCTGGGGAACACTGAAGCTTTCTTT
cdr3_aa: CASRLRDNLGNTEAFF
clone_size: .
j_call: TRBJ1-1
v_call: TRBV7-6
d_call: .

cdr3_nt: TGTGCCAGCAGTTTTGGGACAGGGGGCGGGGAGCAGTACTTC
cdr3_aa: CASSFGTGGGEQYF
clone_size: few
j_call: TRBJ2-7
v_call: TRBV27
d_call: TRBD1

cdr3_nt: TGTGCCAGCGGTAGGGGTCGACAGAGCTCCTACGAGCAGTACTTC
cdr3_aa: CASGRGRQSSYEQYF
clone_size: .
j_call: TRBJ2-7
v_call: TRBV6-5
d_call: .

cdr3_nt: TGTGCCAGCAGGACTGGACTCGGCTCGGGCACTGAAGCTTTCTTT
cdr3_aa: CASRTGLGSGTEAFF
clone_size: once
j_call: TRBJ1-1
v_call: TRBV5-5
d_call: .

cdr3_nt: TGTGCCAGCAGCGTTAGGGACGGTTCCTACGAGCAGTACTTC
cdr3_aa: CASSVRDGSYEQYF
clone_size: .
j_call: TRBJ2-7
v_call: TRBV9
d_call: .

cdr3_nt: TGTGCCAGCAGCTTCGGACGGGTTGAAGCTTTCTTT
cdr3_aa: CASSFGRVEAFF
clone_size: once
j_call: TRBJ1-1
v_call: TRBV5-5
d_call: .

cdr3_nt: TGTGCCAGCAGCTTTGGCGCAAATGAGCAGTTCTTC
cdr3_aa: CASSFGANEQFF
clone_size: .
j_call: TRBJ2-1
v_call: TRBV13
d_call: .

cdr3_nt: TGTGCCAGCAGTGACTCAGAGACAGGGGCCCGAGGTGGCTACACCTTC
cdr3_aa: CASSDSETGARGGYTF
clone_size: few
j_call: TRBJ1-2
v_call: TRBV6-4
d_call: TRBD1

cdr3_nt: TGCGCCAGCAGCCCCCTAGGGAGCACAGATACGCAGTATTTT
cdr3_aa: CASSPLGSTDTQYF
clone_size: .
j_call: TRBJ2-3
v_call: TRBV5-1
d_call: .

cdr3_nt: TGCAGCGTTGATTCCGGGGCGACTGAGCCCTACGAGCAGTACTTC
cdr3_aa: CSVDSGATEPYEQYF
clone_size: .
j_call: TRBJ2-7
v_call: TRBV29-1
d_call: .

cdr3_nt: TGTGCCAGCAGTCCAACCTCGTACTCTGGAAACACCATATATTTT
cdr3_aa: CASSPTSYSGNTIYF
clone_size: .
j_call: TRBJ1-3
v_call: TRBV27
d_call: .

cdr3_nt: TGTGCCAGCAGTATTCTACCCCGGGACAAAGATCAGCCCCAGCATTTT
cdr3_aa: CASSILPRDKDQPQHF
clone_size: .
j_call: TRBJ1-5
v_call: TRBV6-4
d_call: .

cdr3_nt: TGTGCCAGCAGTCTTAGGACCAATCAGCCCCAGCATTTT
cdr3_aa: CASSLRTNQPQHF
clone_size: .
j_call: TRBJ1-5
v_call: TRBV27
d_call: .

cdr3_nt: TGTGCCAGCAGCTGGGGAGGGCTAGGTGAAAAACTGTTTTTT
cdr3_aa: CASSWGGLGEKLFF
clone_size: .
j_call: TRBJ1-4
v_call: TRBV7-9
d_call: .

cdr3_nt: TGTGCCAGCAGCTTAGCGCTGGCAGCGGCCTGGGGCACTGAAGCTTTCTTT
cdr3_aa: CASSLALAAAWGTEAFF
clone_size: .
j_call: TRBJ1-1
v_call: TRBV7-8
d_call: .

cdr3_nt: TGTGCCAGCAGCCAAGCAGCCCCGAACACTGAAGCTTTCTTT
cdr3_aa: CASSQAAPNTEAFF
clone_size: .
j_call: TRBJ1-1
v_call: TRBV16
d_call: .

cdr3_nt: TGTGCCAGCAGAGACTACAGGGGCACCTATGGCTACACCTTC
cdr3_aa: CASRDYRGTYGYTF
clone_size: .
j_call: TRBJ1-2
v_call: TRBV6-1
d_call: TRBD1